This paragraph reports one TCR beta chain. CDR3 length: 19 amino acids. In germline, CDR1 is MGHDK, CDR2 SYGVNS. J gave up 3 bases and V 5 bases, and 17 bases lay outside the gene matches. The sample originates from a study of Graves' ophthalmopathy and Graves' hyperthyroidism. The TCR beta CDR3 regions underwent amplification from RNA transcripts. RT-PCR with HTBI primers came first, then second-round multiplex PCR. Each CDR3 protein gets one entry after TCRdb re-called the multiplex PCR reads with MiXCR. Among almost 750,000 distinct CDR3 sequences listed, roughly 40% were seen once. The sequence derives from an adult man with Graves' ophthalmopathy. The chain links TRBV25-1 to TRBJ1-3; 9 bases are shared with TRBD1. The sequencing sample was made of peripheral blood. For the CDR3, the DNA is TGTGCCAGCAGTTTTATCTTTGACGACAGGGGGATCTTTGGAAACACCATATATTTT. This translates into CASSFIFDDRGIFGNTIYF.